This TCR beta chain came from a study of cytomegalovirus exposure and HLA in healthy donors. Study-level background: The Caucasian-associated ancestry cluster contained about 80% of the roughly 400 genotyped donors.

This PCR relied on a set of 60 Vbeta primers and 13 Jbeta primers. TCRdb keeps only in-frame clones here, not all; method: immunoSEQ multiplex PCR. The sample carries some 130,000 clones, around 80% recorded once. Germline values: CDR1 MNHEY, CDR2 SMNVEV (reference sequence). This CDR3 has 14 residues. V was pared by 4 bases and J by 1 base, with 3 bases of the junction left unmatched. Sequenced input: PBMCs. The chain carries TRBV27 and TRBJ1-2; TRBD1 agrees at 7 bases. The origin of this receptor is a human donor in good health. CDR3 in DNA: TGTGCCAGCAGTTCCAACAGGGGTAACTATGGCTACACCTTC. Its translation is CASSSNRGNYGYTF.